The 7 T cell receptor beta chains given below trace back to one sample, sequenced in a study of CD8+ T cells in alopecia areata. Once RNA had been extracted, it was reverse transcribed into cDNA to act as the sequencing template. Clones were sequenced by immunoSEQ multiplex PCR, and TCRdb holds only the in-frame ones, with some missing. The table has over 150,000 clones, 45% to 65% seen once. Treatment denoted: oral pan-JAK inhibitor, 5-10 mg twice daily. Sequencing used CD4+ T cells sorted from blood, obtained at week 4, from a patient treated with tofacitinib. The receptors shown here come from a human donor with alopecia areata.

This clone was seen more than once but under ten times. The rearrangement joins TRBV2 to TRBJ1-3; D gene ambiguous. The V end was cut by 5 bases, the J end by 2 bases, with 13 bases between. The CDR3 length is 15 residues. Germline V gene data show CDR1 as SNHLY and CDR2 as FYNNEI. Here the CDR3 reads CASSPDQPTGNTIYF. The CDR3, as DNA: TGTGCCAGCAGTCCGGATCAACCCACTGGAAACACCATATATTTT.

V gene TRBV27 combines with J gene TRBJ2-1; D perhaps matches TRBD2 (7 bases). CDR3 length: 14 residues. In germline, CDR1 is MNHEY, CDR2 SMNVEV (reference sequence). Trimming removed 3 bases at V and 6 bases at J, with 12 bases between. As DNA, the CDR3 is TGTGCCAGCAGTTTCAGGGGAGGGCGCAATGAGCAGTTCTTC. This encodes CASSFRGGRNEQFF.

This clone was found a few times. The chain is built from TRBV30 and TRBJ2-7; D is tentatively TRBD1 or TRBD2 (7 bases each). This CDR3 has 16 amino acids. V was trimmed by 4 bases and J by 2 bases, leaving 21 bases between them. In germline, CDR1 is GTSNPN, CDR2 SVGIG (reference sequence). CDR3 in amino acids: CAWTGAGGGGPYEQYF. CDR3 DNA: TGTGCCTGGACTGGGGCAGGGGGAGGGGGCCCCTACGAGCAGTACTTC.

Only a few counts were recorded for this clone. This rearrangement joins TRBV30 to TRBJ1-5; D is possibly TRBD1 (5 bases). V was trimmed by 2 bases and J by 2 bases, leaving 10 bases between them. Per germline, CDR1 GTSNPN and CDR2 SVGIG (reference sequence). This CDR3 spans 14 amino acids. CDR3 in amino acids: CAWSSGMGNQPQHF. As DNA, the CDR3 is TGTGCCTGGAGTTCAGGGATGGGCAATCAGCCCCAGCATTTT. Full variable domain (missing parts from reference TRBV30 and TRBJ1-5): SQTIHQWPATLVQPVGSPLSLECTVEGTSNPNLYWYRQAAGRGLQLLFYSVGIGQISSEVPQNLSASRPQDRQFILSSKKLLLSDSGFYLCAWSSGMGNQPQHFGDGTRLSIL.

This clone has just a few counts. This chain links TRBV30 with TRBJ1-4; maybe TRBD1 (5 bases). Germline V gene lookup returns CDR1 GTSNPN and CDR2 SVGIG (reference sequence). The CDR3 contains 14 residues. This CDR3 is CAWGKPQANEKLFF. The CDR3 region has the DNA TGTGCTTGGGGGAAACCTCAAGCAAATGAAAAACTGTTTTTT. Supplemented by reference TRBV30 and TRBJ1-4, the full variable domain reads SQTIHQWPATLVQPVGSPLSLECTVEGTSNPNLYWYRQAAGRGLQLLFYSVGIGQISSEVPQNLSASRPQDRQFILSSKKLLLSDSGFYLCAWGKPQANEKLFFGSGTQLSVL.

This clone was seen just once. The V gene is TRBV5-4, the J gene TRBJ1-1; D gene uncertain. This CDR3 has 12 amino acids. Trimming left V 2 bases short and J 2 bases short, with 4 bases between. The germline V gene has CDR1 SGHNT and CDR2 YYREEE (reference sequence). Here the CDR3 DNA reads TGTGCCAGCAGCTTCGGTAACACTGAAGCTTTCTTT. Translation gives CASSFGNTEAFF.

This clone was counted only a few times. CDR3 sequence reads: CASSLAGTSLIGELFF. The CDR3 DNA sequence: TGTGCCAGCAGTTTAGCCGGGACTAGTCTGATCGGGGAGCTGTTTTTT. The chain has TRBV28 and TRBJ2-2; 8 bases are a match to TRBD2. The CDR3 is 16 residues long. V lost 2 bases to trimming and J lost 7 bases; unmatched junction nucleotides: 9. CDR1 MDHEN and CDR2 SYDVKM come from the germline V gene.